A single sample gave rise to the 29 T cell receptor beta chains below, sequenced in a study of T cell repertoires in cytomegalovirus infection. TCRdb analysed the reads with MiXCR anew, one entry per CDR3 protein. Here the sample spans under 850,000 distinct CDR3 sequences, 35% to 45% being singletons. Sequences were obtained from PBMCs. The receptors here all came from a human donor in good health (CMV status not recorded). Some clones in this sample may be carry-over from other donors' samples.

The CDR3 bases are TGTGCCAGCTTAAAGGCACTTGAAGGGAACGAGCAGTACTTC. Amino acids: CASLKALEGNEQYF. The chain uses TRBV6-6 and TRBJ2-7; D ambiguous. CDR1 and CDR2 from the germline V gene are MNHNY and SVGAGI (reference sequence). The germline V and J ends were trimmed by 8 bases and 5 bases, with 19 bases remaining between them. The CDR3 sequence is 14 residues long.

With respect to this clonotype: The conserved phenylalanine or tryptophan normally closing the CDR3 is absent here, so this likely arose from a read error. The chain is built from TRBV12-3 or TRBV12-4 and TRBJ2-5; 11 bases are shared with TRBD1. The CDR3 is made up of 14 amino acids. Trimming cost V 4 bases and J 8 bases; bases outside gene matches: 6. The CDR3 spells CASSSRDRGNTQYL. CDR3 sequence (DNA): TGTGCCAGCAGTTCCAGGGACAGGGGGAATACCCAGTACTTA.

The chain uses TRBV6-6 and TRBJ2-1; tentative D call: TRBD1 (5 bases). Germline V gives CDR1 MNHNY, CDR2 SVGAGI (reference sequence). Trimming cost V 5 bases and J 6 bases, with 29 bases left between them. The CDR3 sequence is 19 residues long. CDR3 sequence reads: CASSGFRTQTPLPRNEQFF. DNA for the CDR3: TGTGCCAGCAGTGGATTCCGGACACAAACGCCCTTACCCCGCAATGAGCAGTTCTTC.

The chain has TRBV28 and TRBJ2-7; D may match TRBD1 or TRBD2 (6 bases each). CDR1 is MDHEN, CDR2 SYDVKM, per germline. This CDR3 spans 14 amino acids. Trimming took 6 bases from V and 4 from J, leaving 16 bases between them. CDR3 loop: CASSPTGGGYEQYF. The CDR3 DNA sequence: TGTGCCAGCAGCCCCACCGGAGGGGGATACGAGCAGTACTTC.

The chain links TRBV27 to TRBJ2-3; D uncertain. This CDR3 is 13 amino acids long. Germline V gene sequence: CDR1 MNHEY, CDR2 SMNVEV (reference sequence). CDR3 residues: CATGRAPPDTQYF. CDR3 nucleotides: TGTGCAACCGGGCGTGCCCCCCCGGATACGCAGTATTTT.

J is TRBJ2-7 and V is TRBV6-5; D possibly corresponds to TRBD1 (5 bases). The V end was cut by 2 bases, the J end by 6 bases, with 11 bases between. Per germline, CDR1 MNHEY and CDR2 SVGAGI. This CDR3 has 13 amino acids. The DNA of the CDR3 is TGTGCCAGCAGTTACAGGGGTATCACCGAGCAGTACTTC. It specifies CASSYRGITEQYF.

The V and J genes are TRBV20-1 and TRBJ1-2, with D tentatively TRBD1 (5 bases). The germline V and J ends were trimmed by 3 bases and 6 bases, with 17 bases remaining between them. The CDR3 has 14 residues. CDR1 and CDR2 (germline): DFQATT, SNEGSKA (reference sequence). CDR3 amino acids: CSARDSRGTDGYTF. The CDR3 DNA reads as TGCAGTGCTAGGGACTCCCGCGGGACGGATGGCTACACCTTC.

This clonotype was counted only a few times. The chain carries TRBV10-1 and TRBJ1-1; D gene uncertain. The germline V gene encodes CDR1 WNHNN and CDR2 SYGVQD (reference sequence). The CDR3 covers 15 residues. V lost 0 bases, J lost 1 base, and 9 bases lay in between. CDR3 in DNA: TGCGCCAGCAGTGAGTCGCGGGGTCGGAACACTGAAGCTTTCTTT. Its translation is CASSESRGRNTEAFF.

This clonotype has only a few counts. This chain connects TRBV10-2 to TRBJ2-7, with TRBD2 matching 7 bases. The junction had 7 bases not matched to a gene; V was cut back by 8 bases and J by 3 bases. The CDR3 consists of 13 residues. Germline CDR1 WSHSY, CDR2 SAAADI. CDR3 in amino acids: CASLDTGGYEQYF. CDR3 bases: TGCGCCAGCCTAGACACGGGGGGCTACGAGCAGTACTTC.

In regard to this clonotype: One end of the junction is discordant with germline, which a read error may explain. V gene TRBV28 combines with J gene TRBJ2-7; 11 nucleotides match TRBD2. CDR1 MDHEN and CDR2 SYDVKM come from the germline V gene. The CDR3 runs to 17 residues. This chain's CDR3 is CASLKGGLAAPPYEQYF. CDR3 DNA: TGCGCCAGCCTAAAAGGGGGACTAGCGGCACCCCCCTACGAGCAGTACTTC.

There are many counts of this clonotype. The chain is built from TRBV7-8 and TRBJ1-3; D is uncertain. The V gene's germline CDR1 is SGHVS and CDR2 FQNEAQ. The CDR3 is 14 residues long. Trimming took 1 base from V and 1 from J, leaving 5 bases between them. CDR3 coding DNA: TGTGCCAGCAGCTTAGGGTTTTCTGGAAACACCATATATTTT. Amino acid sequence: CASSLGFSGNTIYF. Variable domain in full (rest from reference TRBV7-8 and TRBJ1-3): GAGVSQSPRYKVAKRGQDVALRCDPISGHVSLFWYQQALGQGPEFLTYFQNEAQLDKSGLPSDRFFAERPEGSVSTLKIQRTQQEDSAVYLCASSLGFSGNTIYFGEGSWLTVV.

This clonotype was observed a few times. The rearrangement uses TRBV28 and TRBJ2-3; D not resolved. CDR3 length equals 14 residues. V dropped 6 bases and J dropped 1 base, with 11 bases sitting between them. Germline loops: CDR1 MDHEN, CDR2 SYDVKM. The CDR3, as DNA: TGTGCCAGCAGCGCCGGGCTACGCACAGATACGCAGTATTTT. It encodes CASSAGLRTDTQYF.

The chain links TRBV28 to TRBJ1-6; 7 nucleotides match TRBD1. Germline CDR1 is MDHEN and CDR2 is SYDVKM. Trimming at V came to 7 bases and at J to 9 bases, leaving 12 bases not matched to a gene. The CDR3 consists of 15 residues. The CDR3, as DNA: TGTGCCAGCATGTTACAGGGGCGCGTCGGTTCACCCCTCCACTTT. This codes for CASMLQGRVGSPLHF.

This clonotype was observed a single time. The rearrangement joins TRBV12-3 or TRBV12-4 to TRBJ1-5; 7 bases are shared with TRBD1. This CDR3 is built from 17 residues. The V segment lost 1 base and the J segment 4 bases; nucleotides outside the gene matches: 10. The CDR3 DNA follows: TGTGCCAGCAGTTTAGGCAGGGGGTCTTGGGGAAATCAGCCCCAGCATTTT. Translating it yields CASSLGRGSWGNQPQHF.

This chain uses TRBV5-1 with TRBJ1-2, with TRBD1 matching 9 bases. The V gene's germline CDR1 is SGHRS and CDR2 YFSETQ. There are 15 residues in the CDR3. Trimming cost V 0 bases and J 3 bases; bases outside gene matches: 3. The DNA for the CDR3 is TGCGCCAGCAGCTTGGGGGACAGGGACCACTATGGCTACACCTTC. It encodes CASSLGDRDHYGYTF.

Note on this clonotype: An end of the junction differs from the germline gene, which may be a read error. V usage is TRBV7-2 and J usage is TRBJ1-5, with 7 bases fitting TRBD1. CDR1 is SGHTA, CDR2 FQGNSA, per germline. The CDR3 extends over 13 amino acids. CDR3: CASSTGVLQHQHF. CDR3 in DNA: TGTGCCAGCAGTACAGGGGTTCTTCAGCACCAGCATTTT.

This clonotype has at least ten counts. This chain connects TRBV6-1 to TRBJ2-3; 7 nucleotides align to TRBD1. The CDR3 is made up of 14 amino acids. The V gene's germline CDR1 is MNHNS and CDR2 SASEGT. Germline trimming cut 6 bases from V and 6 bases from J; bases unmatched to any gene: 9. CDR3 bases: TGTGCCAGCAGACAGGACAGGCCCACCGATACGCAGTATTTT. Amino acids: CASRQDRPTDTQYF.

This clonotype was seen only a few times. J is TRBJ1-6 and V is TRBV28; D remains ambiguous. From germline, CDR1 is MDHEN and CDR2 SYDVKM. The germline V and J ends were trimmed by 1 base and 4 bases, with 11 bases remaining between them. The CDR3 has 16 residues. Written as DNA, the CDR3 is TGTGCCAGCAGTTTATTCTACAGCGATTATAATTCACCCCTCCACTTT. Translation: CASSLFYSDYNSPLHF.

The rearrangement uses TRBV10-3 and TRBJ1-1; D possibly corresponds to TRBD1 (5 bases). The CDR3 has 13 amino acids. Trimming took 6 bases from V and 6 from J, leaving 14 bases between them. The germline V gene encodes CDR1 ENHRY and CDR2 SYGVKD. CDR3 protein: CAISNSGTAEAFF. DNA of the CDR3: TGTGCCATCAGCAATTCAGGGACCGCTGAAGCTTTCTTT.

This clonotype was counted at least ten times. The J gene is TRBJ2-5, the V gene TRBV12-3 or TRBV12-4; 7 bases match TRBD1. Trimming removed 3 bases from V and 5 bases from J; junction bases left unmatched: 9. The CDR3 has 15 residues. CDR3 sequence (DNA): TGTGCCAGCAGTTTTTGGGACAGTTATCGGGAGACCCAGTACTTC. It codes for CASSFWDSYRETQYF.

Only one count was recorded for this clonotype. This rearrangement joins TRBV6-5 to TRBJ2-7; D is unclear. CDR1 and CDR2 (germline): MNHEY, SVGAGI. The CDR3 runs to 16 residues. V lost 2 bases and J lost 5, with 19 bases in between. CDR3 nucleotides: TGTGCCAGCAGTTACCGTTCCACAACTACGAAAAACGAGCAGTACTTC. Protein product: CASSYRSTTTKNEQYF.

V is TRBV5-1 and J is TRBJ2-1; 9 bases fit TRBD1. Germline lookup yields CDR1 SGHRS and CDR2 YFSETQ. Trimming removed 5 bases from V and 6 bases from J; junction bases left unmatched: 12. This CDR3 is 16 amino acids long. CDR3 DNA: TGCGCCAGCAGTTACCCTTTCGGGACAGGGACCAATGAGCAGTTCTTC. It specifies CASSYPFGTGTNEQFF.

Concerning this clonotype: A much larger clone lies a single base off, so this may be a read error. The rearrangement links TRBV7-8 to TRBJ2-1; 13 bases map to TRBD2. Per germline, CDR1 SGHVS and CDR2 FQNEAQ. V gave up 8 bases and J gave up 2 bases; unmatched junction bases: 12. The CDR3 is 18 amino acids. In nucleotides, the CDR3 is TGTGCCAGCCGCTATAGGACTAGCGGGAGTCCCACCTACAATGAGCAGTTCTTC. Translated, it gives CASRYRTSGSPTYNEQFF.

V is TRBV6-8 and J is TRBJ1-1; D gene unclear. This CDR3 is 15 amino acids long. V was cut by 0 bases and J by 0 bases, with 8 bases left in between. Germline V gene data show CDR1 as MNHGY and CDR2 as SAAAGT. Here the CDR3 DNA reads TGTGCCAGCAGTTACTCGAACAACATGAACACTGAAGCTTTCTTT. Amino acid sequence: CASSYSNNMNTEAFF.

The CDR3 nucleotides are TGCAGTGCTAGCGGGCAGGGGACCGGGGAGCTGTTTTTT. Its protein is CSASGQGTGELFF. This chain uses TRBV20-1 with TRBJ2-2, with D possibly matching TRBD1 (6 bases). Trimming stripped 3 bases from V and 5 bases from J, with 10 bases between. In germline, CDR1 is DFQATT, CDR2 SNEGSKA (reference sequence). There are 13 residues in the CDR3.

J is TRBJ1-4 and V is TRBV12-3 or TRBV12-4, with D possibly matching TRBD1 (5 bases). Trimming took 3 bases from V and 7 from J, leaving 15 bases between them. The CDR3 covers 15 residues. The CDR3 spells CASSLVGAGREKLFF. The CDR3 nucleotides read TGTGCCAGCAGTTTGGTAGGGGCGGGGCGTGAAAAACTGTTTTTT.

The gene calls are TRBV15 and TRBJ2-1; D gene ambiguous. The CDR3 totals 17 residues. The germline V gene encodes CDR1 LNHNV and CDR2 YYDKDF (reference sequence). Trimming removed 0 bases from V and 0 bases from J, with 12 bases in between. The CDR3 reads CATSREPRLSSYNEQFF. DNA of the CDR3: TGTGCCACCAGCAGAGAGCCGCGGCTGAGCTCCTACAATGAGCAGTTCTTC.

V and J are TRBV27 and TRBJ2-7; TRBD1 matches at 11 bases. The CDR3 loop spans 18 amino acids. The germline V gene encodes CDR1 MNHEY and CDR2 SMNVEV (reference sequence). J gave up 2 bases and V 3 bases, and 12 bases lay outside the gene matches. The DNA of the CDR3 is TGTGCCAGCAGTTTGGCCCTTGGGTGGGACAGGGGGGCCTACGAGCAGTACTTC. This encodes CASSLALGWDRGAYEQYF.

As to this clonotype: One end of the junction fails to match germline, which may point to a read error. The chain's CDR3 is CASSLRQGIDRGYTF. CDR3 nucleotide sequence: TGTGCCAGCAGCTTGCGACAGGGGATAGACCGTGGCTACACCTTC. V usage is TRBV5-3 and J usage is TRBJ1-2; 8 positions agree with TRBD1. TRBV5-3 is designated an ORF whose function remains uncertain. This CDR3 has 15 amino acids.